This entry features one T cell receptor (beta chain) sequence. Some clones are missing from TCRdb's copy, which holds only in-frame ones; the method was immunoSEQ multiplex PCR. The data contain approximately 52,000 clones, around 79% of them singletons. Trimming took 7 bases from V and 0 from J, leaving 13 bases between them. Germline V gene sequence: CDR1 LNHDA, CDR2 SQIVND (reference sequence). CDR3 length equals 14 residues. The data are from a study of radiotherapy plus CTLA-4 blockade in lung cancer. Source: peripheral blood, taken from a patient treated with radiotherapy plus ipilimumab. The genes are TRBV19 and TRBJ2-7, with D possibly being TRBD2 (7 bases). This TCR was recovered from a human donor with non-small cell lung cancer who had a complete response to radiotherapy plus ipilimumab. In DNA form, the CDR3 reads TGTGCCAGTACGAGCGGGGACAACTCCTACGAGCAGTACTTC. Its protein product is CASTSGDNSYEQYF.